This T cell receptor beta chain was sequenced during a study of regulatory T cells in long-lasting Graves disease. Assembly of TCR beta libraries relied on iRepertoire HTBI primers together with Arm-PCR of CDR3 regions. Original methodology: Identification across samples found 60 to 75 TRBV and 12 to 15 TRBJ segments. TCRdb redid the calling of the multiplex PCR reads with MiXCR, one entry per CDR3 protein. TCRdb's processing, not the authors', yielded these V and J calls. The sample has hundreds of thousands of distinct CDR3 sequences; roughly 14% are singletons. In germline, CDR1 is LNHDA, CDR2 SQIVND (reference sequence). V lost 3 bases to trimming and J lost 2 bases, with 14 bases between them. The CDR3 is 16 amino acids. The time point: newly diagnosed GD, antithyroid drugs for less than 3 months. Extracted RNA from PBMCs served as the source of the TCR library. The same sample was also used in a study of T cells in Graves' hyperthyroidism and ophthalmopathy.

The source is a man between 25 and 39 years old with Graves disease. This chain uses TRBV19 with TRBJ2-4; unclear D gene. The source was peripheral blood mononuclear cells (PBMCs), collected at new diagnosis, from a patient treated with antithyroid drugs. This CDR3 is CASSIGGGLTKNIQYF. In DNA form, the CDR3 reads TGTGCCAGTAGTATTGGCGGTGGGTTGACCAAAAACATTCAGTACTTC.